Listed here are 26 T cell receptor beta chains from one sample, sequenced in a study of a mutant IDH1 vaccine in newly diagnosed glioma. Which antigens these TCRs recognize remains unknown. Time point given: week 23, last vaccination. Alongside topical imiquimod, each dose of vaccine comprised 300 ug of mutant IDH1 20-mer peptide. TCRdb's table, derived via immunoSEQ multiplex PCR, lists solely in-frame clones and lacks some. This table holds roughly 74,000 clones, roughly 85% found once. The sequenced sample was PBMCs, obtained from a glioma patient whose treatment included an IDH1 peptide vaccine. The receptors come from a man aged 25 to 40 with glioma. Some clones in this sample may be carry-over from other donors' samples.

The chain couples TRBV7-2 to TRBJ1-5, with 9 bases matching TRBD1. V lost 6 bases and J lost 5; bases outside the gene matches: 8. Germline assignment: CDR1 SGHTA and CDR2 FQGNSA. This CDR3 has 15 amino acids. DNA for the CDR3: TGTGCCAGCAGTTACCGGACAGGGGAAGATCAGCCCCAGCATTTT. It specifies CASSYRTGEDQPQHF.

The J gene is TRBJ1-5, the V gene TRBV6-6; D remains ambiguous. Trimming took off 2 bases at V and 1 base at J, with 3 bases between the two ends. The CDR3 spans 13 residues. Germline V gene sequence: CDR1 MNHNY, CDR2 SVGAGI (reference sequence). The CDR3, as DNA: TGTGCCAGCAGTTACGACAGCAATCAGCCCCAGCATTTT. This gives the protein CASSYDSNQPQHF.

The rearrangement joins TRBV7-8 to TRBJ2-1, with D possibly matching TRBD1 (6 bases). CDR1 is SGHVS and CDR2 is FQNEAQ in the germline V gene. The germline V and J ends were trimmed by 4 bases and 2 bases, with 15 bases remaining between them. This CDR3 is 16 amino acids long. The CDR3 DNA reads TGTGCCAGCAGCTCGGGCGGGCAGGGGACCTACAATGAGCAGTTCTTC. Translated, it gives CASSSGGQGTYNEQFF.

The sample holds a few counts of this clone. The chain carries TRBV7-9 and TRBJ2-5; 10 nucleotides align to TRBD2. The germline gives CDR1 SEHNR, CDR2 FQNEAQ (reference sequence). J was trimmed by 7 bases and V by 6 bases; bases with no gene match: 8. The CDR3 runs 14 residues. The CDR3 region is CASRDSGRKGTQYF. CDR3 sequence (DNA): TGTGCCAGCAGAGATAGCGGGAGGAAAGGGACCCAGTACTTC.

This clone has more than one count but fewer than ten. This chain joins TRBV19 and TRBJ1-5; no definite D call. This CDR3 contains 13 residues. The germline V gene has CDR1 LNHDA and CDR2 SQIVND (reference sequence). The V end was cut by 5 bases, the J end by 2 bases, with 7 bases between. The CDR3 DNA reads TGTGCCAGTAGTTTCGGGGGCAATCAGCCCCAGCATTTT. Encoded protein: CASSFGGNQPQHF.

V usage is TRBV28 and J usage is TRBJ1-1; D gene unclear. The germline V gene encodes CDR1 MDHEN and CDR2 SYDVKM. This CDR3 is 14 amino acids long. V shed 5 bases and J shed 4 bases, with 14 bases lying between them. The CDR3 here is CASSAQRLGTEAFF. CDR3 in DNA: TGTGCCAGCAGTGCACAAAGGTTGGGCACTGAAGCTTTCTTT. Complete variable domain (other parts from reference TRBV28 and TRBJ1-1): DVKVTQSSRYLVKRTGEKVFLECVQDMDHENMFWYRQDPGLGLRLIYFSYDVKMKEKGDIPEGYSVSREKKERFSLILESASTNQTSMYLCASSAQRLGTEAFFGQGTRLTVV.

V usage is TRBV30 and J usage is TRBJ1-4, with 7 positions matching TRBD1. Germline CDR1 GTSNPN, CDR2 SVGIG (reference sequence). The V segment lost 1 base and the J segment 5 bases; nucleotides outside the gene matches: 7. The CDR3 totals 15 residues. The CDR3 DNA sequence: TGTGCCTGGAGTGCCGCGACAGGGCCGAATGAAAAACTGTTTTTT. Protein: CAWSAATGPNEKLFF.

V is TRBV5-1 and J is TRBJ1-1; TRBD1 matches at 9 bases. V was clipped by 2 bases and J by 3 bases; unmatched bases: 2. This CDR3 is built from 14 residues. Per germline, CDR1 SGHRS and CDR2 YFSETQ. CDR3 nucleotide sequence: TGCGCCAGCAGCTTCCGGGACAGGGACACTGAAGCTTTCTTT. Its protein product is CASSFRDRDTEAFF.

The V gene is TRBV11-2, the J gene TRBJ1-5; tentative D call: TRBD1 (5 bases). This CDR3 comprises 15 residues. Trimming removed 0 bases at V and 7 bases at J, with 13 bases between. CDR1 is SGHAT and CDR2 is FQNNGV in the germline V gene. The CDR3 loop is CASSLEGREEQPQHF. The CDR3 DNA sequence: TGTGCCAGCAGCTTAGAAGGCAGGGAAGAACAGCCCCAGCATTTT.

The V call is TRBV30, the J call TRBJ1-5; weak D call: TRBD1 (5 bases). V was pared by 0 bases and J by 0 bases, with 15 bases between. The CDR3 is made up of 17 amino acids. Looked up from germline, CDR1 is GTSNPN and CDR2 is SVGIG (reference sequence). In DNA form, the CDR3 reads TGTGCCTGGAGTGTACATTTCGACAGCTATAGCAATCAGCCCCAGCATTTT. This gives the protein CAWSVHFDSYSNQPQHF.

This clone was counted a single time. The chain carries TRBV21-1 and TRBJ2-2. TRBV21-1 is annotated as a pseudogene. The CDR3 is made up of 16 amino acids. CDR3 protein: CASSEGTLGRAGELFF. The CDR3 coding sequence is TGTGCCAGCAGCGAAGGTACCCTGGGACGGGCCGGGGAGCTGTTTTTT.

The chain is built from TRBV19 and TRBJ1-2, with a tentative D call TRBD1 (5 bases). The germline V gene has CDR1 LNHDA and CDR2 SQIVND (reference sequence). Between the trimmed V and J ends, which lost 5 bases and 1 base, there was a span of 20 bases. The CDR3 has 17 residues. As DNA, the CDR3 is TGTGCCAGTAGTCGCCCACCTCTCCGGACAATTAACTATGGCTACACCTTC. This codes for CASSRPPLRTINYGYTF. Full variable domain (rest looked up from reference TRBV19 and TRBJ1-2): DGGITQSPKYLFRKEGQNVTLSCEQNLNHDAMYWYRQDPGQGLRLIYYSQIVNDFQKGDIAEGYSVSREKKESFPLTVTSAQKNPTAFYLCASSRPPLRTINYGYTFGSGTRLTVV.

The chain combines TRBV10-3 with TRBJ1-1; D remains ambiguous. The length of the CDR3 is 14 residues. CDR1 ENHRY and CDR2 SYGVKD come from the germline V gene. V was pared by 0 bases and J by 5 bases, with 10 bases between. CDR3 residues: CAISESTGGTEAFF. The CDR3 coding sequence is TGTGCCATCAGTGAGTCGACTGGTGGTACTGAAGCTTTCTTT.

The rearrangement joins TRBV27 to TRBJ1-5; unclear D gene. Between the trimmed V and J ends, which lost 2 bases and 7 bases, there was a span of 6 bases. The CDR3 covers 12 residues. Germline V gives CDR1 MNHEY, CDR2 SMNVEV (reference sequence). The CDR3 loop is CASSLTGQPQHF. In DNA, the CDR3 is TGTGCCAGCAGTTTAACGGGGCAGCCCCAGCATTTT.

The chain recombines TRBV7-6 with TRBJ2-3; no clear D. The CDR3 covers 14 residues. Germline assignment: CDR1 SGHVS and CDR2 FNYEAQ. Trimming removed 1 base from V and 0 bases from J, with 5 bases in between. In DNA form, the CDR3 reads TGTGCCAGCAGCTTAGTCGGTAGCACAGATACGCAGTATTTT. Translated, it gives CASSLVGSTDTQYF.

The chain is built from TRBV19 and TRBJ1-2, with unresolved D. The germline V gene encodes CDR1 LNHDA and CDR2 SQIVND (reference sequence). V shed 5 bases and J shed 8 bases, with 9 bases lying between them. This CDR3 spans 11 amino acids. The CDR3 loop reads CASSEAYGYTF. The CDR3 nucleotides read TGTGCCAGTAGTGAAGCCTACGGCTACACCTTC.

The chain has TRBV4-3 and TRBJ2-7, with D hard to call. The V gene's germline CDR1 is LGHNA and CDR2 YSLEER. The ends were cut back, 0 bases at V and 0 bases at J, with 9 bases in the middle. The CDR3 consists of 15 residues. The chain's CDR3 is CASSQDYQSSYEQYF. As DNA, the CDR3 is TGCGCCAGCAGCCAAGACTACCAGAGCTCCTACGAGCAGTACTTC.

The rearrangement uses TRBV7-9 and TRBJ2-7, with TRBD1 as a possible D gene (6 bases). V was trimmed by 5 bases and J by 5 bases, leaving 22 bases between them. CDR1 is SEHNR, CDR2 FQNEAQ, per germline (reference sequence). The CDR3 consists of 16 residues. For the CDR3, the DNA is TGTGCCAGCAGCCAACTATCGACAGGCTACGCCCACGAGCAGTACTTC. Its translation is CASSQLSTGYAHEQYF.

Of note for this clone: At the DNA level, this CDR3 is encoded by other sequences in the same sample as well. The V and J genes are TRBV15 and TRBJ1-4, with 8 bases aligning to TRBD1. Germline V gene data show CDR1 as LNHNV and CDR2 as YYDKDF (reference sequence). V was clipped by 6 bases and J by 7 bases; unmatched bases: 7. The CDR3 has 14 residues. CDR3: CATRSGGEGEKLFF. CDR3 in DNA: TGTGCCACCAGGTCAGGGGGCGAGGGTGAAAAACTGTTTTTT.

The gene calls are TRBV7-2 and TRBJ1-5; no clear D. Per germline, CDR1 SGHTA and CDR2 FQGNSA. Trimming took 5 bases from V and 2 from J, leaving 13 bases between them. CDR3 length: 15 residues. The CDR3 sequence: CASSPGGRGNQPQHF. The CDR3 nucleotides are TGTGCCAGCAGCCCCGGAGGCCGGGGCAATCAGCCCCAGCATTTT.

CDR3 amino acids: CASSGVSGTSISDTQYF. The CDR3 bases are TGTGCCAGCAGCGGCGTTTCCGGGACTAGCATATCAGATACGCAGTATTTT. This chain uses TRBV9 with TRBJ2-3; 9 bases fit TRBD2. Per germline, CDR1 SGDLS and CDR2 YYNGEE. The CDR3 length is 17 residues. Trimming cost V 3 bases and J 4 bases; bases outside gene matches: 12.

The chain couples TRBV11-2 to TRBJ2-5; the match to TRBD2 covers 8 bases. CDR1 SGHAT and CDR2 FQNNGV come from the germline V gene. Trimming at V came to 5 bases and at J to 5 bases, leaving 13 bases not matched to a gene. The CDR3 has 16 residues. CDR3 region: CASSPYSTGGGETQYF. CDR3 nucleotides: TGTGCCAGCAGCCCCTACTCGACAGGCGGGGGGGAGACCCAGTACTTC.

The genes are TRBV28 and TRBJ1-2; D is possibly TRBD1 (6 bases). The CDR3 runs to 21 residues. Germline CDR1 reads MDHEN; CDR2 reads SYDVKM. The V and J ends lost 6 bases and 0 bases respectively, with 32 bases between them. CDR3 bases: TGTGCCAGCAGCCCACAGTGGGGTAGGACAGTTGACCCCCGAGCTAACTATGGCTACACCTTC. Amino acid sequence: CASSPQWGRTVDPRANYGYTF.

This chain uses TRBV6-6 with TRBJ2-7; perhaps TRBD2 as D (6 bases). CDR1 MNHNY and CDR2 SVGAGI come from the germline V gene (reference sequence). The CDR3 extends over 13 amino acids. V was cut by 5 bases and J by 3 bases, with 11 bases left in between. CDR3 sequence reads: CASSGGNGYEQYF. CDR3 DNA sequence: TGTGCCAGCAGTGGGGGGAACGGCTACGAGCAGTACTTC.

V usage is TRBV29-1 and J usage is TRBJ2-7; D not certain. Trimming left V 3 bases short and J 4 bases short, with 13 bases between. CDR1 is SQVTM and CDR2 is ANQGSEA in the germline V gene. There are 13 residues in the CDR3. The CDR3 loop is CSVEGRVKYEQYF. The CDR3 DNA follows: TGCAGCGTTGAGGGTAGGGTAAAGTACGAGCAGTACTTC.

The rearrangement links TRBV7-2 to TRBJ1-6; TRBD1 might be the D (5 bases). Germline CDR1 reads SGHTA; CDR2 reads FQGNSA. This CDR3 comprises 15 residues. The germline V and J ends were trimmed by 3 bases and 5 bases, with 11 bases remaining between them. CDR3 amino acids: CASSLGWGHNSPLHF. CDR3 sequence (DNA): TGTGCCAGCAGCTTGGGATGGGGCCATAATTCACCCCTCCACTTT.